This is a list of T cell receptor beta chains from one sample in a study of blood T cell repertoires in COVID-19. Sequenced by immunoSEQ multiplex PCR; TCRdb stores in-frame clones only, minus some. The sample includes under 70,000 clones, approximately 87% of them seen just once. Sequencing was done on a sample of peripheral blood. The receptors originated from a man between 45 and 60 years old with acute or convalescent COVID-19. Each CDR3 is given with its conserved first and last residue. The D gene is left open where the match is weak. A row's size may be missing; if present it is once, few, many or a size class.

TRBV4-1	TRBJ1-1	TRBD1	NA	TGCGCCAGCAGCCAAGCAAATACAGGGGCCGGAAGATCTGAAGCTTTCTTT	CASSQANTGAGRSEAFF
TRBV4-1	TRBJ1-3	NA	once	TGCGCCAGCAGCCAAGGGGAGACGGCCGCAGGAAACACCATATATTTT	CASSQGETAAGNTIYF
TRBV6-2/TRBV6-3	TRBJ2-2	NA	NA	TGTGCCAGCACCCCCTGGAGCGAGGGCACCGGGGAGCTGTTTTTT	CASTPWSEGTGELFF
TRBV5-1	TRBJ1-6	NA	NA	TGCGCCAGCAGCTTCAGCCCAGGGGATAATTCACCCCTCCACTTT	CASSFSPGDNSPLHF
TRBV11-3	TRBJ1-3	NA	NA	TGTGCCAGCAGCTTGGAGGGAACCCCCTCTGGAAACACCATATATTTT	CASSLEGTPSGNTIYF
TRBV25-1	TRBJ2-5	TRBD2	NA	TGTGCCAGCAGTAGCGGGGGGCGGTCTACTCCAGGGGAGACCCAGTACTTC	CASSSGGRSTPGETQYF
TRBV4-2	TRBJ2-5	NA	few	TGTGCCAGCAGCCAGGGAGTCTGGGAGACCCAGTACTTC	CASSQGVWETQYF
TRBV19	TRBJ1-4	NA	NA	TGTGCCAGTAGCAGAGGGAGGGATTCTAATGAAAAACTGTTTTTT	CASSRGRDSNEKLFF
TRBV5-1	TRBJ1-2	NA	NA	TGCGCCAGCAGCCCCGGGGAGGCTAGGTATGGCTACACCTTC	CASSPGEARYGYTF
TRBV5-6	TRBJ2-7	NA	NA	TGTGCCAGCAGCTTGGTTGGTAGCGGCGCCTACGAGCAGTACTTC	CASSLVGSGAYEQYF
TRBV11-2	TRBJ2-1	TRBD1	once	TGTGCCACCGATCCGGGACAGGGATACAATGAGCAGTTCTTC	CATDPGQGYNEQFF
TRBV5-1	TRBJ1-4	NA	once	TGCGCCAGCAGCTCCCAAGGGACACTTGGTGAAAAACTGTTTTTT	CASSSQGTLGEKLFF
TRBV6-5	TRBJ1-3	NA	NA	TGTGCCAGCCGGGTTTCCTCTGGAAACACCATATATTTT	CASRVSSGNTIYF
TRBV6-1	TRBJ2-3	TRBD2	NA	TGTGCCAGCAGTGATTGGGGGCTAGCGGGAGGATCAGATACGCAGTATTTT	CASSDWGLAGGSDTQYF
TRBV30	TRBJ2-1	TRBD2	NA	TGTGCCTGGAGAATTCCTAGCGGAAGCTCCTACAATGAGCAGTTCTTC	CAWRIPSGSSYNEQFF
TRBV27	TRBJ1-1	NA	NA	TGTGCCAGCAGTTTATTCTGGAGAGACAGTGAAGCTTTCTTT	CASSLFWRDSEAFF
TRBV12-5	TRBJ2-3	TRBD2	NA	TGTGCTAGTGGTTCTCCAGTTGGAGGGCTAGCGGGGAGATGGGATACGCAGTATTTT	CASGSPVGGLAGRWDTQYF
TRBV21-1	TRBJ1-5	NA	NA	TGTGCCAGCAGTGAGAACTCTTACAATCAGCCCCAGCATTTT	CASSENSYNQPQHF
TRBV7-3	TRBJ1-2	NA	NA	TGTGCCAGCAGCCCAACGGGGGGACCGCTAAACTATGGCTACACCTTC	CASSPTGGPLNYGYTF
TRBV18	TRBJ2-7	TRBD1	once	TGTGCCAGCTCACCCATCAGACAGGGCGACGAGCAGTACTTC	CASSPIRQGDEQYF
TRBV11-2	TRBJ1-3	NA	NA	TGTGCCAGCAGCTTAGGACAGACCTCTGGAAACACCATATATTTT	CASSLGQTSGNTIYF
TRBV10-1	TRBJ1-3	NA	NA	TGCGCCAGCAGTGAGTCCGGAGGGGAAGGAAACACCATATATTTT	CASSESGGEGNTIYF
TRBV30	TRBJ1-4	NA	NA	TGTGCCTGGAGTGTAGGTAAAGGAGGTGAAAAACTGTTTTTT	CAWSVGKGGEKLFF
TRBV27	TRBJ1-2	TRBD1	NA	TGTGCCAGCAGTGGGACAGGGGCGCACTATGGCTACACCTTC	CASSGTGAHYGYTF
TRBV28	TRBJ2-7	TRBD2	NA	TGTGCCAGCAGCTACCCACGACTAGCGGCCTACGAGCAGTACTTC	CASSYPRLAAYEQYF
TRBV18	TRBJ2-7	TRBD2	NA	TGTGCCAGCTCACCAGGACTAGCGGGACCCGAGCAGTACTTC	CASSPGLAGPEQYF
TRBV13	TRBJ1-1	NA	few	TGTGCCAGCAGCTTCGGAGGGGTCGAAGCTTTCTTT	CASSFGGVEAFF
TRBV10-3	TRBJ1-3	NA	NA	TGTGCCATCAAGTCAGGGCAGGGGCATCTCTTATATTTT	CAIKSGQGHLLYF
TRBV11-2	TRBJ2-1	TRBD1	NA	TGTGCCAGCAGCACCGGACAGGGAGGAGAGCAGTTCTTC	CASSTGQGGEQFF
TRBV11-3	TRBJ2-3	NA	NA	TGTGCCAGCAGTTATGAGGGGGGGGCAGATACGCAGTATTTT	CASSYEGGADTQYF
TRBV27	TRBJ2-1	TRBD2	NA	TGTGCCAGCAGATCTGGACTAGCCGATGAGCAGTTCTTC	CASRSGLADEQFF
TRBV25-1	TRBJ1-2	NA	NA	TGTGCCAGCAGTGAATACGGGGGAGGCGGCTACACCTTC	CASSEYGGGGYTF
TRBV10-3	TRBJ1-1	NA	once	TGTGCCATCGGCGCAGGAGGAAGCAAGGGAGCTTTCTTT	CAIGAGGSKGAFF
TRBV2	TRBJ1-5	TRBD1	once	TGTGCCAGCAGTGGCCAGGGGGCGGAACAGCCCCAGCATTTT	CASSGQGAEQPQHF
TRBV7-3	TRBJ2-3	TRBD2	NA	TGTGCCAGCAGCTTAGGAGCGGGAGTAGATACGCAGTATTTT	CASSLGAGVDTQYF
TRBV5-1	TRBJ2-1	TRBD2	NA	TGCGCCAGCAGCTTGGGTGGGACTAGCGGGAGGAATGAGCAGTTCTTC	CASSLGGTSGRNEQFF
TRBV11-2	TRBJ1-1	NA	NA	TGTGCCAGCAGCTTAGGTGGACAGGAAGCTTTCTTT	CASSLGGQEAFF
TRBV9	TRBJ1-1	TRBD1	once	TGTGCCAGCAGCGCGCGACAGGGGGGCGGATCGAACACTGAAGCTTTCTTT	CASSARQGGGSNTEAFF
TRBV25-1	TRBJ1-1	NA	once	TGTGCCAGCAGTGCTGGCAGGGAAATAGATGAAGCTTTCTTT	CASSAGREIDEAFF
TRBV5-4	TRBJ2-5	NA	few	TGTGCCAGCAATATGCGTGGAGAGACCCAGTACTTC	CASNMRGETQYF
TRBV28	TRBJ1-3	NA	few	TGTGCCAGCAGTTTATGGCAGGGTATCTCTGGAAACACCATATATTTT	CASSLWQGISGNTIYF
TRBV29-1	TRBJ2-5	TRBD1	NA	TGCAGCGTACAGGGGGATCGGGAGACCCAGTACTTC	CSVQGDRETQYF
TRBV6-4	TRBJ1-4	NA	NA	TGTGCCAGCAGCGAGGTCCCTAATGAAAAACTGTTTTTT	CASSEVPNEKLFF
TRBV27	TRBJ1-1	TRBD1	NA	TGTGCCAGCAGCCCCCTGGGACAGGGGGCATTCAAGACTGAAGCTTTCTTT	CASSPLGQGAFKTEAFF
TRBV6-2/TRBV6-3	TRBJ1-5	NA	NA	TGTGCCAGCAGTTACGGAGGGAACAATCAGCCCCAGCATTTT	CASSYGGNNQPQHF
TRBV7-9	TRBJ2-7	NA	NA	TGTGCCAGCAGCTCCCTCGGGAGCCCCTACGAGCAGTACTTC	CASSSLGSPYEQYF
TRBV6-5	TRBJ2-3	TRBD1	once	TGTGCCAGCAGCTGGACAGGGGGCCCAGATACGCAGTATTTT	CASSWTGGPDTQYF
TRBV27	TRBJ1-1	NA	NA	TGTGCCAGCAGCAGGGGTTCGGGTGAAGCTTTCTTT	CASSRGSGEAFF
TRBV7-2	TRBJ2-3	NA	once	TGTGCCAGCAGCTTATTATCTGGCACGCAGTATTTT	CASSLLSGTQYF
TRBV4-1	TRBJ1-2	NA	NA	TGCGCCAGCAGCCAAGATCAGGGTAGGGGCTACACCTTC	CASSQDQGRGYTF
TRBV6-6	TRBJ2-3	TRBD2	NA	TGTGCCAGCAGTGGGGGGGGGTCACTCACCACAGATACGCAGTATTTT	CASSGGGSLTTDTQYF
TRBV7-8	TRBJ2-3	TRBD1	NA	TGTGCCAGCAGCTCGACAGGGAGCACAGATACGCAGTATTTT	CASSSTGSTDTQYF
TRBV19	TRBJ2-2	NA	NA	TGTGCCAGTAGTGTAGCAGGGGACACCGGGGAGCTGTTTTTT	CASSVAGDTGELFF
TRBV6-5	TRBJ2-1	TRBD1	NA	TGTGCCAGCAGAGAGCCGGGACAGGGCTCCAATGAGCAGTTCTTC	CASREPGQGSNEQFF
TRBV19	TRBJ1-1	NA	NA	TGTGCCAGTAGTAGACTACAGGGTTCGGGCACTGAAGCTTTCTTT	CASSRLQGSGTEAFF
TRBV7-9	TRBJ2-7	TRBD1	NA	TGTGCCAGCACCCGGGACAGTGTCAACGAGCAGTACTTC	CASTRDSVNEQYF